This T cell receptor (beta chain) was recorded in a study of blood T cell repertoires in COVID-19. TCRdb's table, derived via immunoSEQ multiplex PCR, lists solely in-frame clones and lacks some. The data show around 330,000 clones, 75% to 90% seen once. Germline lookup yields CDR1 SGDLS and CDR2 YYNGEE. The CDR3 has 15 amino acids. V lost 0 bases and J lost 6; bases outside the gene matches: 5. Cohort allocation depended upon clinical history that participants reported. The chain combines TRBV9 with TRBJ1-3, with TRBD1 identical over 8 bases. The sequenced sample was PBMCs or T cells enriched from blood (not recorded which). The TCR was taken from a woman in her thirties or forties who had recovered from COVID-19. The CDR3: CASSVEQGGSNTIYF. The DNA of the CDR3 is TGTGCCAGCAGCGTAGAACAGGGGGGTTCAAACACCATATATTTT.